The clone carrying this TCR beta chain was counted between two and nine times. The antigen is not known. The sample is drawn from a study of cytomegalovirus exposure and HLA in healthy donors. PCR was performed using 60 Vbeta and 13 Jbeta primers. Using immunoSEQ multiplex PCR, the repertoire was profiled, and TCRdb retains in-frame clones only, with some absent. The sample has about 130,000 clones; approximately 71% are singletons. CDR1 and CDR2 from the germline V gene are LGHNA and YNFKEQ. This CDR3 is 14 amino acids long. V lost 4 bases and J lost 4; bases outside the gene matches: 3. General study points: Later analysis identified a missense DCLRE1C variant that was linked to TCR beta V- and J-gene trimming. Several top significant clusters appeared, in a later analysis, to be linked to common viral pathogens.

The chain links TRBV4-2 to TRBJ2-1, with 8 nucleotides matching TRBD2. The specimen sequenced was PBMCs. The sequence derives from a woman in her fifties or sixties in good health and CMV-seronegative. CDR3 sequence: CASSPGLGYNEQFF. The CDR3 nucleotides read TGTGCCAGCAGCCCGGGACTAGGGTACAATGAGCAGTTCTTC.